What follows are 24 T cell receptor beta chains derived from one specimen sequenced in a study of cytomegalovirus exposure and HLA in healthy donors. PCR employed 60 Vbeta and 13 Jbeta primers. The repertoire was sequenced with immunoSEQ multiplex PCR; TCRdb's copy has only in-frame clones and lacks some. This sample has approximately 190,000 clones; over 80% occur once, and the top ten carry roughly 6.3%. Specimen: PBMCs. These receptors were obtained from a man between 40 and 49 years old in good health and CMV-seropositive.

This clone was detected only a few times. The chain joins TRBV7-8 to TRBJ2-2; TRBD1 aligns across 9 bases. Germline CDR1 and CDR2: SGHVS and FQNEAQ. The CDR3 has 15 residues. V trimming: 5 bases; J trimming: 7 bases; junction bases outside the gene matches: 8. CDR3 region: CASSTRGTGIGELFF. CDR3 DNA sequence: TGTGCCAGCAGCACCCGAGGGACAGGGATCGGGGAGCTGTTTTTT.

J is TRBJ2-6 and V is TRBV9; 7 bases are shared with TRBD1. This CDR3 region has 15 residues. Germline CDR1 is SGDLS and CDR2 is YYNGEE. With 3 bases clipped from V and 2 bases from J, the junction kept 2 bases outside the gene matches. CDR3 protein: CASSATGAGANVLTF. CDR3 coding DNA: TGTGCCAGCAGCGCAACAGGGGCTGGGGCCAACGTCCTGACTTTC.

The chain carries TRBV6-5 and TRBJ2-3; D call uncertain. V gave up 8 bases and J gave up 4 bases, with 10 bases separating them. This CDR3 has 12 amino acids. The germline V gene encodes CDR1 MNHEY and CDR2 SVGAGI. The CDR3 region has the DNA TGTGCCAGCGGAGAATATTCAGATACGCAGTATTTT. As protein: CASGEYSDTQYF.

The chain couples TRBV19 to TRBJ1-4; D perhaps matches TRBD1 (6 bases). Germline V lookup: CDR1 LNHDA, CDR2 SQIVND (reference sequence). V was shortened by 1 base and J by 4 bases, with 10 bases between the two germline ends. This CDR3 region has 15 residues. This CDR3 reads CASSIATGRNEKLFF. CDR3 DNA sequence: TGTGCCAGTAGTATAGCCACAGGGCGTAATGAAAAACTGTTTTTT.

The chain recombines TRBV28 with TRBJ1-5; TRBD1 might be the D (6 bases). Germline V lookup: CDR1 MDHEN, CDR2 SYDVKM. Trimming cost V 5 bases and J 6 bases, with 17 bases left between them. CDR3 length equals 15 residues. This chain's CDR3 is CASSLGGAHSQPQHF. CDR3 coding DNA: TGTGCCAGCAGTCTTGGGGGGGCTCATAGTCAGCCCCAGCATTTT.

This sequence joins TRBV30 and TRBJ2-1; TRBD2 matches 9 bases. V shed 5 bases and J 9 bases; nucleotides not matched to a gene: 8. The CDR3 is 13 amino acids. From germline, CDR1 is GTSNPN and CDR2 SVGIG (reference sequence). CDR3 nucleotides: TGTGCCTGGGGCGGGGGGGCCTTTGGTGAGCAGTTCTTC. Protein: CAWGGGAFGEQFF.

This chain uses TRBV30 with TRBJ2-3, with TRBD2 as a possible D gene (5 bases). The V gene's germline CDR1 is GTSNPN and CDR2 SVGIG (reference sequence). There are 14 residues in the CDR3. With 4 bases removed from V and 4 bases from J, the gap between germline ends came to 15 bases. The CDR3 loop is CAWTRVGWADTQYF. CDR3 coding DNA: TGTGCCTGGACGAGGGTTGGGTGGGCAGATACGCAGTATTTT.

Many counts were recorded for this clone. The gene calls are TRBV6-4 and TRBJ2-2, with TRBD1 identical over 9 bases. With V trimmed by 4 bases and J by 7 bases, 7 bases remained unmatched. The CDR3 runs to 15 residues. CDR1 is MRHNA and CDR2 is SNTAGT in the germline V gene. The CDR3 protein is CASSVGTGSYGELFF. As DNA, the CDR3 is TGTGCCAGCAGTGTCGGGACAGGGTCCTACGGGGAGCTGTTTTTT.

This chain connects TRBV4-2 to TRBJ1-5, with a possible D match to TRBD1 (5 bases). Germline CDR1 is LGHNA and CDR2 is YNFKEQ. V lost 1 base, J lost 7 bases, and 11 bases lay in between. This CDR3 has 14 amino acids. In nucleotides, the CDR3 is TGTGCCAGCAGCCAAGGCAGGGTTAGGCAGCCCCAGCATTTT. It translates to CASSQGRVRQPQHF.

V is TRBV5-1 and J is TRBJ1-2, with 10 bases fitting TRBD1. Per germline, CDR1 SGHRS and CDR2 YFSETQ. The V gene end was trimmed by 4 bases and the J gene end by 0 bases; junction bases not matched to a gene: 3. The CDR3 is 15 residues long. CDR3 nucleotides: TGCGCCAGCAGCCGCGGACAGGGGGCTAACTATGGCTACACCTTC. Protein: CASSRGQGANYGYTF.

The J gene is TRBJ2-5, the V gene TRBV6-1; D might be TRBD2 (6 bases). CDR1 and CDR2 (germline): MNHNS, SASEGT. Trimming took 3 bases from V and 5 from J, leaving 16 bases between them. The CDR3 runs to 15 residues. The CDR3 coding sequence is TGTGCCAGCAGTGACCCCAGCCCCGGAGGGGAGACCCAGTACTTC. This gives the protein CASSDPSPGGETQYF.

This clone was found a few times. This rearrangement joins TRBV21-1 to TRBJ2-1; the table calls TRBD1, which could not be checked here. TRBV21-1 is reported as a pseudogene. The CDR3 totals 15 residues. CDR3 sequence reads: CASRVDRVGYNEQFF. The CDR3 DNA reads TGTGCCAGCCGGGTAGACAGGGTGGGTTACAATGAGCAGTTCTTC.

This sequence joins TRBV5-1 and TRBJ2-2; 7 bases align to TRBD1. The CDR3 extends over 16 amino acids. From germline, CDR1 is SGHRS and CDR2 YFSETQ. V shed 3 bases and J 0 bases; nucleotides not matched to a gene: 5. CDR3 coding DNA: TGCGCCAGCAGCTGGACGGGACAGCCGAACACCGGGGAGCTGTTTTTT. Translation: CASSWTGQPNTGELFF.

This rearrangement joins TRBV14 to TRBJ2-1; TRBD2 matches 11 bases. CDR3 size: 15 residues. Germline V lookup: CDR1 SGHDN, CDR2 FVKESK. J gave up 4 bases and V 2 bases, and 1 base lay outside the gene matches. The CDR3 loop reads CASSQLAGGYNEQFF. Written as DNA, the CDR3 is TGTGCCAGCAGCCAACTAGCGGGGGGTTACAATGAGCAGTTCTTC.

The chain recombines TRBV5-1 with TRBJ2-3; 11 bases line up with TRBD1. V lost 2 bases and J lost 3; bases outside the gene matches: 5. This CDR3 has 16 residues. CDR1 is SGHRS and CDR2 is YFSETQ in the germline V gene. In DNA form, the CDR3 reads TGCGCCAGCAGCTTACGGACAGGGGGCTGGACAGATACGCAGTATTTT. Its translation is CASSLRTGGWTDTQYF. The variable domain in full, completed from reference TRBV5-1 and TRBJ2-3, reads KAGVTQTPRYLIKTRGQQVTLSCSPISGHRSVSWYQQTPGQGLQFLFEYFSETQRNKGNFPGRFSGRQFSNSRSEMNVSTLELGDSALYLCASSLRTGGWTDTQYFGPGTRLTVL.

This clone was observed a single time. This chain uses TRBV28 with TRBJ2-4; no firm D call. This CDR3 contains 11 residues. With 8 bases removed from V and 5 bases from J, the gap between germline ends came to 7 bases. Per the germline V gene, CDR1 is MDHEN and CDR2 is SYDVKM. The CDR3: CASGQENIQYF. The CDR3 nucleotides are TGTGCCAGCGGTCAGGAAAACATTCAGTACTTC. The full variable domain, completed using reference TRBV28 and TRBJ2-4, is DVKVTQSSRYLVKRTGEKVFLECVQDMDHENMFWYRQDPGLGLRLIYFSYDVKMKEKGDIPEGYSVSREKKERFSLILESASTNQTSMYLCASGQENIQYFGAGTRLSVL.

This rearrangement joins TRBV6-5 to TRBJ1-1; tentative D call: TRBD1 (5 bases). There are 15 residues in the CDR3. Germline V lookup: CDR1 MNHEY, CDR2 SVGAGI. V was shortened by 5 bases and J by 2 bases, with 15 bases between the two germline ends. The CDR3 nucleotides are TGTGCCAGCAGTCCGGAACAGGTAATAAACACTGAAGCTTTCTTT. It encodes CASSPEQVINTEAFF.

This CDR3 is CASSFGTDTQYF. DNA of the CDR3: TGTGCCAGCAGCTTCGGCACAGATACGCAGTATTTT. The V gene is TRBV7-2, the J gene TRBJ2-3; the D is unclear. This CDR3 comprises 12 residues. Trimming removed 3 bases at V and 1 base at J, with 2 bases between. CDR1 SGHTA and CDR2 FQGNSA come from the germline V gene. The entire variable domain, with the rest obtained from reference TRBV7-2 and TRBJ2-3, is as follows: GAGVSQSPSNKVTEKGKDVELRCDPISGHTALYWYRQSLGQGLEFLIYFQGNSAPDKSGLPSDRFSAERTGGSVSTLTIQRTQQEDSAVYLCASSFGTDTQYFGPGTRLTVL.

The rearrangement uses TRBV5-1 and TRBJ1-3; D is undetermined. V was clipped by 0 bases and J by 0 bases, with 7 bases between them. There are 15 residues in the CDR3. In germline, CDR1 is SGHRS, CDR2 YFSETQ. This chain's CDR3 is CASSLARGSGNTIYF. The CDR3 DNA sequence: TGCGCCAGCAGCTTGGCCCGGGGCTCTGGAAACACCATATATTTT.

V usage is TRBV27 and J usage is TRBJ1-1; D gene uncertain. CDR1 is MNHEY and CDR2 is SMNVEV in the germline V gene (reference sequence). The CDR3 has 13 amino acids. V lost 0 bases and J 3 bases, leaving 5 bases between the germline ends. The CDR3 nucleotides read TGTGCCAGCAGTTTATCGGCATACACTGAAGCTTTCTTT. Translating it yields CASSLSAYTEAFF.

The chain uses TRBV7-2 and TRBJ2-1; 8 bases agree with TRBD2. Trimming at V came to 3 bases and at J to 5 bases, leaving 3 bases not matched to a gene. CDR1 and CDR2 (germline): SGHTA, FQGNSA. The CDR3 spans 14 residues. This CDR3 reads CASSFGGGNNEQFF. The CDR3, as DNA: TGTGCCAGCAGCTTCGGGGGGGGCAACAATGAGCAGTTCTTC.

The CDR3 bases are TGTGCCATCAAGAATGGCGGGGGAGAAGGAAACACCATATATTTT. This translates into CAIKNGGGEGNTIYF. This sequence joins TRBV10-3 and TRBJ1-3; D is perhaps TRBD1 (5 bases). CDR1 and CDR2 (germline): ENHRY, SYGVKD. This CDR3 is built from 15 residues. Trimming took off 7 bases at V and 4 bases at J, with 17 bases between the two ends.

The chain employs TRBV5-1 and TRBJ2-7; tentative D call: TRBD1 (6 bases). CDR1 SGHRS and CDR2 YFSETQ come from the germline V gene. This CDR3 spans 14 amino acids. With 1 base removed from V and 5 bases from J, the gap between germline ends came to 13 bases. The CDR3 DNA sequence: TGCGCCAGCAGCTTGAGCTCCAGGGGCCACGAGCAGTACTTC. Its translation: CASSLSSRGHEQYF.

The chain combines TRBV18 with TRBJ2-6, with D perhaps TRBD2 (6 bases). The CDR3 extends over 15 amino acids. Trimming left V 3 bases short and J 1 base short, with 7 bases between. Germline V gene data show CDR1 as KGHSH and CDR2 as LQKENI. The chain's CDR3 is CASSPEGSGANVLTF. CDR3 DNA: TGTGCCAGCTCACCGGAGGGGTCTGGGGCCAACGTCCTGACTTTC.